A selection of T cell receptor beta chains follows, all from one sample in a study of blood T cell repertoires in COVID-19. Method: immunoSEQ multiplex PCR; TCRdb's copy keeps in-frame clones and lacks some. This sample carries about 150,000 clones, about nine tenths of them seen once, and the ten largest clones take around 6.1%. The sample comprised peripheral blood. The source is an elderly man with acute or convalescent COVID-19. Each CDR3 is given with its conserved first and last residue. Each record gives: D gene, V gene, clone size, J gene, CDR3 DNA, CDR3 protein. The D gene is left open where the match is weak. A row's size may be missing; if present it is once, few, many or a size class.

d_call: NA
v_call: TRBV3-1/TRBV3-2
clone_size: NA
j_call: TRBJ2-1
cdr3_nt: TGTGCCAGCAGCCGGAGCCGGGAGCAGTTCTTC
cdr3_aa: CASSRSREQFF

d_call: TRBD1
v_call: TRBV27
clone_size: NA
j_call: TRBJ1-2
cdr3_nt: TGTGCCAGCAGTTTGACAGGGGACTATGGCTACACCTTC
cdr3_aa: CASSLTGDYGYTF

d_call: TRBD1
v_call: TRBV5-1
clone_size: NA
j_call: TRBJ2-5
cdr3_nt: TGCGCCAGCAGCTTGAGTCAGGGGGAAGAGACCCAGTACTTC
cdr3_aa: CASSLSQGEETQYF

d_call: TRBD1
v_call: TRBV7-2
clone_size: NA
j_call: TRBJ1-6
cdr3_nt: TGTGCCAGCAGCTCCCGGACAGGGGTGAGTTCACCCCTCCACTTT
cdr3_aa: CASSSRTGVSSPLHF

d_call: NA
v_call: TRBV5-4
clone_size: NA
j_call: TRBJ2-5
cdr3_nt: TGTGCCAGCAGTCGGTACCAAGAGACCCAGTACTTC
cdr3_aa: CASSRYQETQYF

d_call: NA
v_call: TRBV9
clone_size: once
j_call: TRBJ1-1
cdr3_nt: TGTGCCAGCAGCGGACGGAGAGGCACTGAAGCTTTCTTT
cdr3_aa: CASSGRRGTEAFF

d_call: NA
v_call: TRBV5-4
clone_size: once
j_call: TRBJ2-2
cdr3_nt: TGTGCCAGCAGCACCCCCAACAGGGTTACCGGGGAGCTGTTTTTT
cdr3_aa: CASSTPNRVTGELFF

d_call: TRBD2
v_call: TRBV5-8
clone_size: NA
j_call: TRBJ2-5
cdr3_nt: TGTGCCAGCAGCTTGGCTCCTAGCGGGAGGCTCGGGGAGACCCAGTACTTC
cdr3_aa: CASSLAPSGRLGETQYF

d_call: TRBD2
v_call: TRBV4-1
clone_size: NA
j_call: TRBJ2-7
cdr3_nt: TGCGCCAGCAGCCCGGGACTAGCGGCCTACGAGCAGTACTTC
cdr3_aa: CASSPGLAAYEQYF

d_call: TRBD1
v_call: TRBV4-2
clone_size: NA
j_call: TRBJ1-1
cdr3_nt: TGTGCCAGCAGCTCTACAGGGGGGAGAACACTGAACACTGAAGCTTTCTTT
cdr3_aa: CASSSTGGRTLNTEAFF

d_call: NA
v_call: TRBV3-1/TRBV3-2
clone_size: NA
j_call: TRBJ1-3
cdr3_nt: TGTGCCAGCAGCCCCCACATGGTGGGAGCTGGAAACACCATATATTTT
cdr3_aa: CASSPHMVGAGNTIYF

d_call: NA
v_call: TRBV10-1
clone_size: NA
j_call: TRBJ1-2
cdr3_nt: TGCGCCAGCAGTGAGGAACGGGGTGGCGATGGCTACACCTTC
cdr3_aa: CASSEERGGDGYTF

d_call: NA
v_call: TRBV5-1
clone_size: NA
j_call: TRBJ2-6
cdr3_nt: TGCGCCAGCAGCTTGACACCGGGGGCCAACGTCCTGACTTTC
cdr3_aa: CASSLTPGANVLTF

d_call: TRBD1
v_call: TRBV4-1
clone_size: NA
j_call: TRBJ1-1
cdr3_nt: TGCGCCAGCAGCCTCACCGACAGGGTGAACACTGAAGCTTTCTTT
cdr3_aa: CASSLTDRVNTEAFF

d_call: NA
v_call: TRBV7-9
clone_size: NA
j_call: TRBJ1-6
cdr3_nt: TGTGCCAGCAGCTTAGAACAGCGGGAGTCACCCCTCCACTTT
cdr3_aa: CASSLEQRESPLHF

d_call: TRBD2
v_call: TRBV10-2
clone_size: NA
j_call: TRBJ2-7
cdr3_nt: TGCGCCGGGGGACTAGCTGGGGACCACGAGCAGTACTTC
cdr3_aa: CAGGLAGDHEQYF

d_call: TRBD1
v_call: TRBV5-1
clone_size: NA
j_call: TRBJ2-3
cdr3_nt: TGCGCCAGCACGAGGGACAGGGGAGCGGATACGCAGTATTTT
cdr3_aa: CASTRDRGADTQYF

d_call: TRBD1
v_call: TRBV28
clone_size: once
j_call: TRBJ2-3
cdr3_nt: TGTGCCAGCAGTTCGACAGGGACCACAGATACGCAGTATTTT
cdr3_aa: CASSSTGTTDTQYF

d_call: TRBD1
v_call: TRBV19
clone_size: once
j_call: TRBJ2-7
cdr3_nt: TGTGCCAGTAGTATAGGGACAGGGCCCTACGAGCAGTACTTC
cdr3_aa: CASSIGTGPYEQYF

d_call: NA
v_call: TRBV19
clone_size: NA
j_call: TRBJ1-6
cdr3_nt: TGTGCCAGTAATACACAGGTCTCTGGATCACCCCTCCACTTT
cdr3_aa: CASNTQVSGSPLHF

d_call: TRBD2
v_call: TRBV19
clone_size: NA
j_call: TRBJ2-3
cdr3_nt: TGTGCCAGCACCATCGGACTAGCGGGAGTTTATACGCAGTATTTT
cdr3_aa: CASTIGLAGVYTQYF

d_call: NA
v_call: TRBV27
clone_size: NA
j_call: TRBJ1-1
cdr3_nt: TGTGCCAGCAGACCACACGGAGAAAACACTGAAGCTTTCTTT
cdr3_aa: CASRPHGENTEAFF

d_call: TRBD2
v_call: TRBV19
clone_size: NA
j_call: TRBJ2-7
cdr3_nt: TGTGCCAGTAGTAGCCTAGCGGGAGCCCCCTACGAGCAGTACTTC
cdr3_aa: CASSSLAGAPYEQYF

d_call: NA
v_call: TRBV7-2
clone_size: NA
j_call: TRBJ2-3
cdr3_nt: TGTGCCAGCAGTAGATACAGGGGGGGGAAAGATACGCAGTATTTT
cdr3_aa: CASSRYRGGKDTQYF

d_call: TRBD1
v_call: TRBV28
clone_size: NA
j_call: TRBJ1-1
cdr3_nt: TGTGCCAGCAGTTTGGCCCCGGGACAGCCTCAAGCTTTCTTT
cdr3_aa: CASSLAPGQPQAFF

d_call: NA
v_call: TRBV3-1/TRBV3-2
clone_size: NA
j_call: TRBJ2-1
cdr3_nt: TGTGCCAGCAGCCAAGAAGGGAGAGTGGGTGAGCAGTTCTTC
cdr3_aa: CASSQEGRVGEQFF

d_call: NA
v_call: TRBV9
clone_size: NA
j_call: TRBJ1-1
cdr3_nt: TGTGCCAGCAGCCCCCGGACAGTCTCTGAAGCTTTCTTT
cdr3_aa: CASSPRTVSEAFF

d_call: NA
v_call: TRBV3-1/TRBV3-2
clone_size: NA
j_call: TRBJ1-1
cdr3_nt: TGTGCCAGCAGCCAAGGGCATCTGAACACTGAAGCTTTCTTT
cdr3_aa: CASSQGHLNTEAFF

d_call: NA
v_call: TRBV5-1
clone_size: NA
j_call: TRBJ1-1
cdr3_nt: TGCGCCAGCAGCTTAGGAGCCTTGAACACTGAAGCTTTCTTT
cdr3_aa: CASSLGALNTEAFF

d_call: NA
v_call: TRBV28
clone_size: NA
j_call: TRBJ2-7
cdr3_nt: TGTGCCAGCAGTTTAAACAGTCCCGGGGACTACGAGCAGTACTTC
cdr3_aa: CASSLNSPGDYEQYF

d_call: NA
v_call: TRBV12-3/TRBV12-4
clone_size: NA
j_call: TRBJ2-1
cdr3_nt: TGTGCCAGCAGGAGAGAACCAGAGCAGTTCTTC
cdr3_aa: CASRREPEQFF

d_call: NA
v_call: TRBV5-1
clone_size: once
j_call: TRBJ1-3
cdr3_nt: TGCGCCAGCAGCTTTGGGGGGACTGGAAACACCATATATTTT
cdr3_aa: CASSFGGTGNTIYF

d_call: NA
v_call: TRBV19
clone_size: NA
j_call: TRBJ1-6
cdr3_nt: TGTGCCAGTAGTCAGGATTACGGGATGGATTCACCCCTCCACTTT
cdr3_aa: CASSQDYGMDSPLHF

d_call: TRBD2
v_call: TRBV18
clone_size: NA
j_call: TRBJ2-7
cdr3_nt: TGTGCCAGCAGGACTAGCGTCTACGAGCAGTACTTC
cdr3_aa: CASRTSVYEQYF

d_call: NA
v_call: TRBV6-5
clone_size: NA
j_call: TRBJ1-1
cdr3_nt: TGTGCCAGCAGAAACACCGGAGGAACTGAAGCTTTCTTT
cdr3_aa: CASRNTGGTEAFF

d_call: NA
v_call: TRBV12-3/TRBV12-4
clone_size: NA
j_call: TRBJ2-3
cdr3_nt: TGTGCCAGCAGTTTCAGGGAGGTAGATACGCAGTATTTT
cdr3_aa: CASSFREVDTQYF

d_call: NA
v_call: TRBV9
clone_size: NA
j_call: TRBJ2-3
cdr3_nt: TGTGCCAGCAACGGGAATGGCGGCAGCCCCACAGATACGCAGTATTTT
cdr3_aa: CASNGNGGSPTDTQYF